This TCR beta chain was observed in a study of CD8+ T cells in alopecia areata. For the study at large: Treatment with tofacitinib (6 to 18 months) was followed by 6 months off drug.

Specified treatment: oral pan-JAK inhibitor, 5-10 mg twice daily. Regarding the study as a whole: Affected lesional scalp, above all in alopecia totalis/universalis, was more clonal than normal scalp.

Reverse transcribed after extraction, RNA yielded cDNA as the sequencing template. Some clones are missing from TCRdb's copy, which holds only in-frame ones; the method was immunoSEQ multiplex PCR. Here the sample spans about 42,000 clones, roughly 89% being singletons. The germline V and J ends were trimmed by 5 bases and 2 bases, with 10 bases remaining between them. CDR3 size: 13 residues. CDR1 SGHVS and CDR2 FNYEAQ come from the germline V gene. Notes on this clone: Antigen unknown.

The chain joins TRBV7-6 to TRBJ2-7, with unresolved D. The sample was CD8+ T cells sorted from blood, taken at week 24, from a patient treated with tofacitinib. The TCR was taken from a human donor with alopecia areata. CDR3 nucleotides: TGTGCCAGCAGCCCCAATGGAGCCTACGAGCAGTACTTC. This gives the protein CASSPNGAYEQYF. Complete variable domain (other parts from reference TRBV7-6 and TRBJ2-7): GAGVSQSPRYKVTKRGQDVALRCDPISGHVSLYWYRQALGQGPEFLTYFNYEAQQDKSGLPNDRFSAERPEGSISTLTIQRTEQRDSAMYRCASSPNGAYEQYFGPGTRLTVT.